The T cell receptor beta chain under discussion was sequenced for a study of PD-1 and CTLA-4 blockade in melanoma. The method was immunoSEQ multiplex PCR; TCRdb's version includes in-frame clones alone and lacks a portion of them. Of 15,000 to 20,000 clones listed, 60% to 75% are singletons. The CDR3 runs to 15 residues. The V gene end was trimmed by 5 bases and the J gene end by 4 bases; junction bases not matched to a gene: 10. Germline loops: CDR1 SEHNR, CDR2 FQNEAQ (reference sequence). V gene TRBV7-9 combines with J gene TRBJ1-2; 7 nucleotides match TRBD1. This receptor was identified in a human donor with melanoma. Sequenced here: CD8+ T cells from peripheral blood, sampled before anti-PD-1 treatment. The chain's CDR3 is CASSPRGQEPYGYTF. CDR3 nucleotides: TGTGCCAGCAGCCCCCGAGGACAGGAACCCTATGGCTACACCTTC.